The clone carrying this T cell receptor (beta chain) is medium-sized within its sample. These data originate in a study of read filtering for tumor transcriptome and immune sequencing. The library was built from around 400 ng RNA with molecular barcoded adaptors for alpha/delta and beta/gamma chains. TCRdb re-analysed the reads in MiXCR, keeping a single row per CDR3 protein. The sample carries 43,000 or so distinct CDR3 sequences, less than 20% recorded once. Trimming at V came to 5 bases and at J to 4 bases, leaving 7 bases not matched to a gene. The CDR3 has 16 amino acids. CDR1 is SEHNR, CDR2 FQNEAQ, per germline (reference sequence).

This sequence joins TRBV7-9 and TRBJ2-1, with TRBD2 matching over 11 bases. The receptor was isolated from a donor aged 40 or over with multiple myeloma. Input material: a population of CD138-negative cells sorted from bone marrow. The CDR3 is CASSPNSGRGYNEQFF. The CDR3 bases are TGTGCCAGCAGCCCTAATAGCGGGAGGGGGTACAATGAGCAGTTCTTC.